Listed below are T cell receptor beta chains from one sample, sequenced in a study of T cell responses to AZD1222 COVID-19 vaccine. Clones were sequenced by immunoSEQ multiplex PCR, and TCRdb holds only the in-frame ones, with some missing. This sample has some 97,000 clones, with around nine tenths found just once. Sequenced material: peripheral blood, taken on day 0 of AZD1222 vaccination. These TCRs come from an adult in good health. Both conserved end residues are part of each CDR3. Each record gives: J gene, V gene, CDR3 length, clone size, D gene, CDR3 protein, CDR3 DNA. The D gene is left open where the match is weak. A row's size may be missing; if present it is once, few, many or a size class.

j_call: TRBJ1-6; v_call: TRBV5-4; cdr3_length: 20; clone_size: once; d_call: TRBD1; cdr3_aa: CASSFKTPGQGASYNSPLHF; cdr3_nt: TGTGCCAGCAGCTTCAAAACTCCGGGACAGGGGGCCTCCTATAATTCACCCCTCCACTTT
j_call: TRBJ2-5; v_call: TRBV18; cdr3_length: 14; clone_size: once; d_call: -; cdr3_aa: CASSPYRAEETQYF; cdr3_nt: TGTGCCAGCTCACCGTACCGGGCCGAAGAGACCCAGTACTTC
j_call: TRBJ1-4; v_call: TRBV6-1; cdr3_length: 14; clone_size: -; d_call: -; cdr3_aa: CASSEGGLNEKLFF; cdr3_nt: TGTGCCAGCAGTGAAGGGGGGCTCAATGAAAAACTGTTTTTT
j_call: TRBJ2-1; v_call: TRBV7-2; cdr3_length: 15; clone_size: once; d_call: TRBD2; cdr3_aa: CASSAAGRWFNEQFF; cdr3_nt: TGTGCCAGCAGCGCAGCCGGGAGGTGGTTCAATGAGCAGTTCTTC
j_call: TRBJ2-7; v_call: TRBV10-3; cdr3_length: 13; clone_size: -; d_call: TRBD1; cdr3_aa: CAISEGQGYEQYF; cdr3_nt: TGTGCCATCAGTGAAGGACAGGGCTACGAGCAGTACTTC
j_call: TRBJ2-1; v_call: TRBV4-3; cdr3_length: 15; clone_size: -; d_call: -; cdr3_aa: CASSPSNGRINEQFF; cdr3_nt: TGCGCCAGCAGCCCCTCGAACGGGAGAATCAATGAGCAGTTCTTC
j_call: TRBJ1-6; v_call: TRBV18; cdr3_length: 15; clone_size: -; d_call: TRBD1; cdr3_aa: CASSPTGVPGSPLHF; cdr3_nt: TGTGCCAGCTCACCAACAGGGGTCCCAGGTTCACCCCTCCACTTT
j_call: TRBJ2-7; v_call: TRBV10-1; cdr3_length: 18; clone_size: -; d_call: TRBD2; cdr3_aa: CASSEGMNPSGFFYEQYF; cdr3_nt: TGCGCCAGCAGTGAGGGTATGAATCCTAGCGGGTTTTTTTACGAGCAGTACTTC
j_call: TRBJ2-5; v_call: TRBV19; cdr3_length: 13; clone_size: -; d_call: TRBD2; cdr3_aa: CASSIDGRETQYF; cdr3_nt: TGTGCCAGTAGTATTGACGGGAGGGAGACCCAGTACTTC
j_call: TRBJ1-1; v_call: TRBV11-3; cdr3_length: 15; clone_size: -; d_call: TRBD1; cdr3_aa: CASSLGGQGPTEAFF; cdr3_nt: TGTGCCAGCAGCTTGGGCGGACAGGGGCCCACTGAAGCTTTCTTT
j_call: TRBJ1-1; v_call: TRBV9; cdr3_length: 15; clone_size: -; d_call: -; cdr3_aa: CASTLSAVMNTEAFF; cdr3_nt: TGTGCCAGCACCCTCAGTGCAGTCATGAACACTGAAGCTTTCTTT
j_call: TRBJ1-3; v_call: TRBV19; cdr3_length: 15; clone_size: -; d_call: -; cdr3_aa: CASSTQGGSGNTIYF; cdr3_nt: TGTGCCAGTAGTACGCAGGGAGGCTCTGGAAACACCATATATTTT
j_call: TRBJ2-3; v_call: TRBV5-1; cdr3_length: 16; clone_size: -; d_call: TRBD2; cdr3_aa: CASSFGGGGPTDTQYF; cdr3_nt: TGCGCCAGCAGTTTCGGCGGGGGGGGACCCACAGATACGCAGTATTTT
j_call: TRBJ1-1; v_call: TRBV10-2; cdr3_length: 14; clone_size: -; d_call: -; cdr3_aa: CASSEGVGYTEAFF; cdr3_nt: TGCGCCAGCAGTGAAGGAGTAGGGTACACTGAAGCTTTCTTT
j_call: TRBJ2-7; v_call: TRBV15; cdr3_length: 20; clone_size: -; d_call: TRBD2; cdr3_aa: CATSRALGTSGSGSSYEQYF; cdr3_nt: TGTGCCACCAGCAGAGCCCTCGGGACTAGCGGGAGCGGGAGCTCCTACGAGCAGTACTTC
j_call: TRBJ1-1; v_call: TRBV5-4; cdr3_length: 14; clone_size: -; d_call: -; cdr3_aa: CASSFRGSNTEAFF; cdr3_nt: TGTGCCAGCAGCTTTAGGGGATCGAACACTGAAGCTTTCTTT
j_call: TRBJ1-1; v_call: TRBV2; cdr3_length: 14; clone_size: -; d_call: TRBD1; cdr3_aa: CASRRGTGGAVAFF; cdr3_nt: TGTGCCAGCCGAAGGGGGACAGGGGGCGCGGTGGCTTTCTTT
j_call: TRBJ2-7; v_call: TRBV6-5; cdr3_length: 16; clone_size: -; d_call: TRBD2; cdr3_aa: CASSYFSSGGTYEQYF; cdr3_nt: TGTGCCAGCAGTTACTTTTCTAGCGGGGGGACCTACGAGCAGTACTTC
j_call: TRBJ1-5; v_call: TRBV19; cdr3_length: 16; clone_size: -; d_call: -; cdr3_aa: CASSRIGSRLDQPQHF; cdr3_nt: TGTGCCAGTAGTAGGATCGGCAGTAGGTTAGATCAGCCCCAGCATTTT
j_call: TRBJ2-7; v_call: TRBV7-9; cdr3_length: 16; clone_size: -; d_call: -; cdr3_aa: CASSLGRGFSSYEQYF; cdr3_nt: TGTGCCAGCAGCTTAGGTCGGGGTTTTAGCTCCTACGAGCAGTACTTC
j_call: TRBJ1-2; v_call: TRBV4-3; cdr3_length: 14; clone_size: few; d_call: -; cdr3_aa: CASSTRRTFGGYTF; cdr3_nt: TGCGCCAGCAGCACCCGACGGACCTTCGGGGGCTACACCTTC